Below are 27 T cell receptor beta chains sequenced from a single sample in a study of blood T cells in healthy people across ages. Together with a sample-barcoded 5' primer, a J-beta primer mix was included in a second PCR lasting roughly 6 to 12 cycles. TCRdb re-analysed the 5' RACE reads in MiXCR, keeping a single row per CDR3 protein. The repertoire holds about 640,000 distinct CDR3 sequences, with approximately 40% as singletons. Sequenced sample: blood. Source of these receptors: a man older than 75 in good health.

This clonotype showed up just a few times. The chain carries TRBV7-8 and TRBJ1-6; D may be TRBD1 (5 bases). The V end was cut by 6 bases, the J end by 9 bases, with 18 bases between. Germline CDR1 and CDR2: SGHVS and FQNEAQ. There are 15 residues in the CDR3. The CDR3 DNA follows: TGTGCCAGCAGTTTATCAGGCCAGGGCAGTTCACCCCTCCACTTT. Translated, it gives CASSLSGQGSSPLHF.

The V and J genes are TRBV20-1 and TRBJ2-7, with 11 bases fitting TRBD2. The J call is uncertain, as TRBJ2-5 better fits the DNA end. The CDR3 loop spans 16 amino acids. Germline CDR1 and CDR2: DFQATT and SNEGSKA (reference sequence). The CDR3 sequence is CSARTQLAGALKTQYF. Written as DNA, the CDR3 is TGCAGTGCTAGAACCCAACTAGCGGGAGCGTTGAAGACCCAGTACTTC.

This clonotype appeared a few times. This chain connects TRBV20-1 to TRBJ2-3; the D call may be TRBD1 or TRBD2 (5 bases each). V was cut by 3 bases and J by 6 bases, with 10 bases left in between. This CDR3 has 12 amino acids. Germline V gene sequence: CDR1 DFQATT, CDR2 SNEGSKA (reference sequence). The CDR3 reads CSASGTGDTQYF. For the CDR3, the DNA is TGCAGTGCTAGTGGGACCGGCGATACGCAGTATTTT.

V gene TRBV12-3 or TRBV12-4 combines with J gene TRBJ2-1; D may correspond to TRBD1 or TRBD2 (7 bases each). V dropped 7 bases and J dropped 7 bases, with 20 bases sitting between them. The CDR3 length is 15 residues. CDR3 nucleotides: TGTGCCAGCACCCCCTTGGCAGGGGGGGATAATGAGCAGTTCTTC. As protein: CASTPLAGGDNEQFF.

In its sample, this clonotype was seen many times. This chain joins TRBV4-1 and TRBJ2-1; the D is unclear. Germline lookup yields CDR1 MGHRA and CDR2 YSYEKL. Trimming shortened V by 0 bases and J by 2 bases, and 11 bases separated the two germline ends. This CDR3 is 16 amino acids long. The CDR3 coding sequence is TGCGCCAGCAGCCAAGAAACGGGTCGCACCTACAATGAGCAGTTCTTC. It encodes CASSQETGRTYNEQFF.

The V and J genes are TRBV9 and TRBJ2-3, with D unresolved. This CDR3 is built from 13 residues. Trimming took 2 bases from V and 6 from J, leaving 10 bases between them. The germline CDR1 and CDR2 sequences are SGDLS and YYNGEE. The CDR3 nucleotides read TGTGCCAGCAGCGTTCCGACGGCGGATACGCAGTATTTT. This sequence encodes CASSVPTADTQYF.

This chain links TRBV18 with TRBJ2-5, with a possible D match to TRBD1 (6 bases). The CDR3 is 14 residues long. V lost 0 bases, J lost 4 bases, and 9 bases lay in between. Germline loops: CDR1 KGHSH, CDR2 LQKENI. In DNA form, the CDR3 reads TGTGCCAGCTCACCACCGGACAGTCGAGAGACCCAGTACTTC. Protein sequence: CASSPPDSRETQYF.

The chain uses TRBV12-3 or TRBV12-4 and TRBJ2-2, with unresolved D. This CDR3 has 15 residues. The germline V and J ends were trimmed by 7 bases and 7 bases, with 19 bases remaining between them. CDR3 in amino acids: CASTYRGRIIGELFF. CDR3 nucleotides: TGTGCCAGCACCTATCGCGGCAGGATAATCGGGGAGCTGTTTTTT.

This clonotype was counted only a few times. The rearrangement uses TRBV7-2 and TRBJ1-2, with 7 bases lining up with TRBD1. The CDR3 totals 18 residues. The germline CDR1 and CDR2 sequences are SGHTA and FQGNSA. Losses at the gene ends were 5 bases for V and 1 base for J; bases not matched to a gene: 16. DNA of the CDR3: TGTGCCAGCAGCCCGAACCCTGGGACAGCTAGGTATAACTATGGCTACACCTTC. Protein product: CASSPNPGTARYNYGYTF.

This clonotype occurred a few times. The rearrangement joins TRBV12-3 or TRBV12-4 to TRBJ2-3; D possibly uses TRBD1 or TRBD2 (5 bases each). The CDR3 spans 16 residues. V gave up 6 bases and J gave up 5 bases, with 21 bases separating them. The CDR3 loop is CASRGTGRDGGDTQYF. CDR3 DNA sequence: TGTGCCAGCAGGGGCACAGGCAGAGATGGAGGAGATACGCAGTATTTT.

The chain carries TRBV7-2 and TRBJ2-2; possible D gene TRBD1, 6 bases. V dropped 5 bases and J dropped 0 bases, with 10 bases sitting between them. The CDR3 length is 15 residues. Germline loops: CDR1 SGHTA, CDR2 FQGNSA. In nucleotides, the CDR3 is TGTGCCAGCAGCATTGACAGGACGAACACCGGGGAGCTGTTTTTT. It encodes CASSIDRTNTGELFF.

This clonotype has a count of ten or more. The chain joins TRBV29-1 to TRBJ2-5; D remains unclear. V gave up 2 bases and J gave up 1 base, with 8 bases separating them. Germline values: CDR1 SQVTM, CDR2 ANQGSEA. This CDR3 is built from 13 residues. The CDR3 region has the DNA TGCAGCGTTGAAATGGCCAGCCAAGAGACCCAGTACTTC. Its protein product is CSVEMASQETQYF.

This clonotype was detected ten times or more. The V call is TRBV10-3, the J call TRBJ1-1, with D tentatively TRBD1 (5 bases). Germline CDR1 reads ENHRY; CDR2 reads SYGVKD. CDR3 length equals 17 residues. V shed 2 bases and J shed 0 bases, with 16 bases lying between them. DNA of the CDR3: TGTGCCATCAGTGAGGTAGGGGTGGGGATTATGAACACTGAAGCTTTCTTT. Its translation is CAISEVGVGIMNTEAFF.

This clonotype was counted at least ten times. The chain employs TRBV6-1 and TRBJ2-7; the match to TRBD1 covers 10 bases. The junction had 2 bases not matched to a gene; V was cut back by 5 bases and J by 1 base. Germline CDR1 is MNHNS and CDR2 is SASEGT. This CDR3 spans 14 amino acids. The CDR3 reads CASSTDRGSYEQYF. In DNA form, the CDR3 reads TGTGCCAGCAGTACGGACAGGGGGTCCTACGAGCAGTACTTC.

This clonotype was seen a single time. The J gene is TRBJ1-4, the V gene TRBV29-1; the D is unclear. Trimming stripped 0 bases from V and 7 bases from J, with 9 bases between. This CDR3 has 13 residues. The germline CDR1 and CDR2 sequences are SQVTM and ANQGSEA. CDR3 nucleotides: TGCAGCGTTGAAGACGCTGGGCGTGAAAAACTGTTTTTT. Protein sequence: CSVEDAGREKLFF.

The V call is TRBV20-1, the J call TRBJ1-5; 7 nucleotides align to TRBD1. CDR3 length equals 14 residues. With V trimmed by 6 bases and J by 3 bases, 8 bases remained unmatched. The germline CDR1 and CDR2 sequences are DFQATT and SNEGSKA (reference sequence). CDR3 sequence: CSARQGALNQPQHF. CDR3 DNA: TGCAGTGCAAGACAGGGAGCCCTCAATCAGCCCCAGCATTTT.

The chain uses TRBV24-1 and TRBJ2-1; D is perhaps TRBD2 (5 bases). This CDR3 contains 13 residues. V was pared by 3 bases and J by 8 bases, with 10 bases between. Germline V lookup: CDR1 KGHDR, CDR2 SFDVKD. This chain's CDR3 is CATSDLQRYEQFF. CDR3 coding DNA: TGTGCCACCAGTGATCTACAGCGGTATGAGCAGTTCTTC.

The rearrangement links TRBV7-2 to TRBJ1-2; D is possibly TRBD1 (6 bases). The V and J ends lost 6 bases and 0 bases respectively, with 11 bases between them. CDR3 length equals 14 residues. Germline loops: CDR1 SGHTA, CDR2 FQGNSA. Here the CDR3 reads CASRTGASNYGYTF. CDR3 sequence (DNA): TGTGCCAGCAGGACAGGAGCCTCTAACTATGGCTACACCTTC. Combining the CDR3 with reference TRBV7-2 and TRBJ1-2 gives the whole variable domain GAGVSQSPSNKVTEKGKDVELRCDPISGHTALYWYRQSLGQGLEFLIYFQGNSAPDKSGLPSDRFSAERTGGSVSTLTIQRTQQEDSAVYLCASRTGASNYGYTFGSGTRLTVV.

This clonotype was seen only a few times. The V gene is TRBV20-1, the J gene TRBJ2-1; the match to TRBD2 covers 11 bases. Germline assignment: CDR1 DFQATT and CDR2 SNEGSKA (reference sequence). This CDR3 has 17 amino acids. J was trimmed by 0 bases and V by 6 bases; bases with no gene match: 10. CDR3 region: CSATIYSGRASYNEQFF. The DNA for the CDR3 is TGCAGTGCCACCATTTATAGCGGGAGGGCCTCCTACAATGAGCAGTTCTTC.

The V gene is TRBV20-1, the J gene TRBJ1-5; possibly TRBD1 for D (5 bases). The length of the CDR3 is 16 residues. The germline V and J ends were trimmed by 3 bases and 3 bases, with 18 bases remaining between them. Germline V gives CDR1 DFQATT, CDR2 SNEGSKA (reference sequence). The CDR3 here is CSASPHMGGVNQPQHF. The CDR3 DNA is TGCAGTGCTAGTCCCCACATGGGAGGGGTCAATCAGCCCCAGCATTTT.

V usage is TRBV27 and J usage is TRBJ1-1; D remains unclear. The ends were cut back, 5 bases at V and 4 bases at J, with 17 bases in the middle. CDR1 is MNHEY and CDR2 is SMNVEV in the germline V gene (reference sequence). The CDR3 contains 15 residues. The CDR3 here is CASSNSGRLRTEAFF. As DNA, the CDR3 is TGTGCCAGCAGTAATTCCGGACGGTTGCGCACTGAAGCTTTCTTT.

This clonotype was observed a handful of times. The rearrangement links TRBV24-1 to TRBJ2-3, with 11 bases lining up with TRBD1. The CDR3 runs 15 residues. After removal of 0 bases from V and 7 bases from J, the junction contained 2 bases not matched to a gene. Germline V gene lookup returns CDR1 KGHDR and CDR2 SFDVKD. Here the CDR3 DNA reads TGTGCCACCAGTGATTTGGGACAGGGGGCTCATACGCAGTATTTT. It translates to CATSDLGQGAHTQYF.

J is TRBJ2-1 and V is TRBV6-5, with 13 bases fitting TRBD2. CDR3 length: 20 amino acids. Germline V lookup: CDR1 MNHEY, CDR2 SVGAGI. V was clipped by 0 bases and J by 0 bases; unmatched bases: 8. CDR3 amino acids: CASSYSGTSGVKSSYNEQFF. The CDR3 DNA is TGTGCCAGCAGTTACTCAGGGACTAGCGGGGTCAAGAGCTCCTACAATGAGCAGTTCTTC.

The CDR3 sequence is CSATWTGGIYEQYF. The CDR3 DNA is TGCAGTGCTACTTGGACAGGGGGAATCTACGAGCAGTACTTC. The chain is built from TRBV20-1 and TRBJ2-5, with 10 bases fitting TRBD1. The J call is uncertain, as TRBJ2-7 better fits the DNA end. This CDR3 has 14 residues. From germline, CDR1 is DFQATT and CDR2 SNEGSKA (reference sequence).

This chain uses TRBV12-5 with TRBJ1-5; D is ambiguous. Germline V gene data show CDR1 as LGHNT and CDR2 as FRNRAP. Trimming stripped 1 base from V and 4 bases from J, with 5 bases between. The CDR3 covers 13 residues. The CDR3 region is CASGLASNQPQHF. The CDR3 nucleotides read TGTGCTAGTGGTTTGGCATCGAATCAGCCCCAGCATTTT.

The V gene is TRBV3-1, the J gene TRBJ2-5; a weak D match, TRBD2 (5 bases). The V and J ends lost 5 bases and 11 bases respectively, with 15 bases between them. The CDR3 length is 12 residues. The germline V gene encodes CDR1 LGHDT and CDR2 YNNKEL (reference sequence). As DNA, the CDR3 is TGTGCCAGCAGCAACCGTCGGGATGAGCAGTACTTC. Amino acid sequence: CASSNRRDEQYF.

This clonotype was counted ten times or more. The chain has TRBV27 and TRBJ1-2; D uncertain. This CDR3 is 14 amino acids long. The V gene lost 5 bases and the J gene lost 4 bases, with 14 bases spanning the gap. CDR1 and CDR2 (germline): MNHEY, SMNVEV (reference sequence). The CDR3 DNA sequence: TGTGCCAGCAGTCTCGGCCCCCTGGGCTATGGCTACACCTTC. It codes for CASSLGPLGYGYTF.